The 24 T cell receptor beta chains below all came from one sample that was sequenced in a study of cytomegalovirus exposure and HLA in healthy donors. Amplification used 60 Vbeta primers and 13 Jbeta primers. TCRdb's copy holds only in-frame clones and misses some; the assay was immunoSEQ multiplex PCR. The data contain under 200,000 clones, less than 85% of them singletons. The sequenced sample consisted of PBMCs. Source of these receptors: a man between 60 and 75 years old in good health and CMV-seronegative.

Written as DNA, the CDR3 is TGCAGCGTTGGCCGTGGCAGTCCACCAGATACGCAGTATTTT. Translating it yields CSVGRGSPPDTQYF. This chain uses TRBV29-1 with TRBJ2-3; D gene ambiguous. The germline gives CDR1 SQVTM, CDR2 ANQGSEA. V lost 4 bases to trimming and J lost 4 bases, with 15 bases between them. CDR3 size: 14 residues.

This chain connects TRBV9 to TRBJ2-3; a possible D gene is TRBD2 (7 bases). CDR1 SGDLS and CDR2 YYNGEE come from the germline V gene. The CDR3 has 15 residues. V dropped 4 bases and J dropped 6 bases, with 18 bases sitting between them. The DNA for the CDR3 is TGTGCCAGCAGCCCTCTGGGCGGGGGCTGGGATACGCAGTATTTT. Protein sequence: CASSPLGGGWDTQYF. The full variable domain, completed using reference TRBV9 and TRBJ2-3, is DSGVTQTPKHLITATGQRVTLRCSPRSGDLSVYWYQQSLDQGLQFLIQYYNGEERAKGNILERFSAQQFPDLHSELNLSSLELGDSALYFCASSPLGGGWDTQYFGPGTRLTVL.

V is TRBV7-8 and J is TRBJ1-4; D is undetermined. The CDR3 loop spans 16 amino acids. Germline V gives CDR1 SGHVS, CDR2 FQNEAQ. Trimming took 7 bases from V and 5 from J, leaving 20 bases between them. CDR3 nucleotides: TGTGCCAGCACCGAACTACGAGGGCGGATCAATGAAAAACTGTTTTTT. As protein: CASTELRGRINEKLFF.

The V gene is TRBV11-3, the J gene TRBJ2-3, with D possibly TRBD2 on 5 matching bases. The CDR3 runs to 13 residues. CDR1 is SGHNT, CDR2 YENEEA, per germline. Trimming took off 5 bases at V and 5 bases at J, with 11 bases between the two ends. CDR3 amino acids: CASSPRVGDTQYF. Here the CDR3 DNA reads TGTGCCAGCAGCCCGAGGGTCGGAGATACGCAGTATTTT.

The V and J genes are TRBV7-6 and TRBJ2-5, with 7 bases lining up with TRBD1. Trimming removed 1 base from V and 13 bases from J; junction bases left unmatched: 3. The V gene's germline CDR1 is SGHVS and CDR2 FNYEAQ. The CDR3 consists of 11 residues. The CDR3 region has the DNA TGTGCCAGCAGCTTAGGACAGGGCTGGTACTTC. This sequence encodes CASSLGQGWYF.

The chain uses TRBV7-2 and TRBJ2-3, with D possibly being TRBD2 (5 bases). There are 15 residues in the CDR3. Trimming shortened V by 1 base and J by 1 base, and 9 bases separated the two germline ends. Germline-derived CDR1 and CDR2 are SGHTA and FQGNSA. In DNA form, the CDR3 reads TGTGCCAGCAGCTTAGTGCGAGCGGGCACAGATACGCAGTATTTT. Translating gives CASSLVRAGTDTQYF.

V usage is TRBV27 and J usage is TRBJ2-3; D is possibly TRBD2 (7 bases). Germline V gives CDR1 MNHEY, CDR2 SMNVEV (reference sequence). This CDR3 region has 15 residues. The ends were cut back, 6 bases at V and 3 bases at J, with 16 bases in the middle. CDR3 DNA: TGTGCCAGCAGGCGGGGGCGGGGGATGACAGATACGCAGTATTTT. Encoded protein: CASRRGRGMTDTQYF.

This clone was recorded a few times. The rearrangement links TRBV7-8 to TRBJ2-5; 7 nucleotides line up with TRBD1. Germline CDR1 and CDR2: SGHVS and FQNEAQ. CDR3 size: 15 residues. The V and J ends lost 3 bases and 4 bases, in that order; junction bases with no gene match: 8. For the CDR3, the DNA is TGTGCCAGCAGCTTCGACAGGGTTGGGGGAGAGACCCAGTACTTC. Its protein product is CASSFDRVGGETQYF.

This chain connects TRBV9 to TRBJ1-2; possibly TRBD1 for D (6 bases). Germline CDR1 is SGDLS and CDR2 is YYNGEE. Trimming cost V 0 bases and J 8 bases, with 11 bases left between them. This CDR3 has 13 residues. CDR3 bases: TGTGCCAGCAGCGTAGACAGGGTAGGCGGCTACACCTTC. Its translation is CASSVDRVGGYTF.

The CDR3 nucleotides read TGTGCCAGCAGCTCACGACAGGGGTCCTATGGCTACACCTTC. Translating it yields CASSSRQGSYGYTF. The V gene is TRBV7-9, the J gene TRBJ1-2, with 8 bases identical to TRBD1. Looked up from germline, CDR1 is SEHNR and CDR2 is FQNEAQ (reference sequence). With V trimmed by 4 bases and J by 4 bases, 5 bases remained unmatched. CDR3 length: 14 residues.

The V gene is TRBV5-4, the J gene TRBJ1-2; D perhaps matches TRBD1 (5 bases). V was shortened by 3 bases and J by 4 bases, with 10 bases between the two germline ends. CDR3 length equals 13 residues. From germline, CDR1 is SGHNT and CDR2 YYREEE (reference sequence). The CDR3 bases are TGTGCCAGCAGCTCCGTCGGGGGCTATGGCTACACCTTC. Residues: CASSSVGGYGYTF.

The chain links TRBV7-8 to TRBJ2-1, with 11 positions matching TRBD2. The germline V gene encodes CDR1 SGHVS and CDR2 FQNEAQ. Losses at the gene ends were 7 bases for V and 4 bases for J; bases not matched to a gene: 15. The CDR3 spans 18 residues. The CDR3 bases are TGTGCCAGCACCCAAATTGGTATAGCGGGGGGGGGTTACAATGAGCAGTTCTTC. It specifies CASTQIGIAGGGYNEQFF.

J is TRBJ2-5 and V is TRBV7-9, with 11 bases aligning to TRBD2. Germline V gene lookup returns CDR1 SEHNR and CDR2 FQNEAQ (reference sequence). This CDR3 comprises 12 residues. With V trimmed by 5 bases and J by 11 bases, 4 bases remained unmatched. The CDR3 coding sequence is TGTGCCAGCAGCATTACTAGCGGGGGTCAGTACTTC. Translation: CASSITSGGQYF.

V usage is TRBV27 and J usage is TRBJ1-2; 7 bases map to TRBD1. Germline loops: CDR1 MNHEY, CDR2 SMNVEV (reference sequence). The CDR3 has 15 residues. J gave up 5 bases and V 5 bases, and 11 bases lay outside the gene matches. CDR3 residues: CASSLPPDRRYGYTF. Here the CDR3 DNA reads TGTGCCAGCAGTCTCCCCCCGGACAGGAGGTATGGCTACACCTTC.

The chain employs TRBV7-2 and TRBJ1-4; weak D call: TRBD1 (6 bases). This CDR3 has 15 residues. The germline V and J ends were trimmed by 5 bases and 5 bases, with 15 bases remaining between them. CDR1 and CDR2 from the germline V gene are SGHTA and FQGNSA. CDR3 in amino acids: CASSQRATGNEKLFF. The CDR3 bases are TGTGCCAGCAGCCAAAGAGCAACAGGGAATGAAAAACTGTTTTTT.

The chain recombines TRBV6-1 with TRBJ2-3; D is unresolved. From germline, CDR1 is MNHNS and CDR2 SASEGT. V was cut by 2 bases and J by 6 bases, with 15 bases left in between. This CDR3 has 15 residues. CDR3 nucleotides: TGTGCCAGCAGTGAAATGGGCAGGTCCGCGGATACGCAGTATTTT. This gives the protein CASSEMGRSADTQYF.

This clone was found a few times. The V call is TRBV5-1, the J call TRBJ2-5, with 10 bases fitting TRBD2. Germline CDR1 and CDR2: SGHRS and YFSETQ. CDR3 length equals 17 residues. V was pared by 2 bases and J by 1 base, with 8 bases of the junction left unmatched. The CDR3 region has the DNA TGCGCCAGCAGCTTCGGTGCGTCTAGCGGGGGCCAAGAGACCCAGTACTTC. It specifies CASSFGASSGGQETQYF.

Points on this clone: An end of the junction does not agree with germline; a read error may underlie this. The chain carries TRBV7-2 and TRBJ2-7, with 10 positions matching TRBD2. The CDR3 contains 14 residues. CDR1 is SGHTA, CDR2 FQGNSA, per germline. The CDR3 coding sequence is TGTGCCAGCAGCGTAGCGGGGGGTTTAGGCGAGCAGTACTTC. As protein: CASSVAGGLGEQYF. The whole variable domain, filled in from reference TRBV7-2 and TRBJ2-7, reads GAGVSQSPSNKVTEKGKDVELRCDPISGHTALYWYRQSLGQGLEFLIYFQGNSAPDKSGLPSDRFSAERTGGSVSTLTIQRTQQEDSAVYLCASSVAGGLGEQYFGPGTRLTVT.

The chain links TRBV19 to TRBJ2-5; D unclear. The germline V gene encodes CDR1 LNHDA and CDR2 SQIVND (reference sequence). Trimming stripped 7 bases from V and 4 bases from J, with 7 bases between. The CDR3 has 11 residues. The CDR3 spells CASNRGETQYF. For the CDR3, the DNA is TGTGCCAGTAATCGAGGAGAGACCCAGTACTTC.

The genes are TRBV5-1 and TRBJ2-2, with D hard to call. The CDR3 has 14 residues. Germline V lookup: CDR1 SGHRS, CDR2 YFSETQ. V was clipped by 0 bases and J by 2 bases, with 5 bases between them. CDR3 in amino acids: CASSLDSNTGELFF. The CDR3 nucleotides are TGCGCCAGCAGCTTGGATAGCAACACCGGGGAGCTGTTTTTT.

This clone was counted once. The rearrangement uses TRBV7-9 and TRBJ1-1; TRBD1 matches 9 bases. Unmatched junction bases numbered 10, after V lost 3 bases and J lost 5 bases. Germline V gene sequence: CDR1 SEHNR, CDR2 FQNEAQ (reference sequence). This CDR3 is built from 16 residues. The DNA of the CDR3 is TGTGCCAGCAGCTTTACCGGGACAGGGATGGGAACTGAAGCTTTCTTT. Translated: CASSFTGTGMGTEAFF.

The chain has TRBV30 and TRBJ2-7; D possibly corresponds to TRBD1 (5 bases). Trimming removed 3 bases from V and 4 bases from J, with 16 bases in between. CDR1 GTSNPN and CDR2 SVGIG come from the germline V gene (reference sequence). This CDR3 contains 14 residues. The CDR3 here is CAWRSQGGAYEQYF. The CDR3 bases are TGTGCCTGGAGATCTCAGGGTGGAGCTTACGAGCAGTACTTC.

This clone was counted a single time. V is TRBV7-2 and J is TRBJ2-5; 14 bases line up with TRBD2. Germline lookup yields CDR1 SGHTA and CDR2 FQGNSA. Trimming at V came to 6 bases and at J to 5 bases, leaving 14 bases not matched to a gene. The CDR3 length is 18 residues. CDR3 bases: TGTGCCAGCAGACACACGGGGACTAGCGGGGGAAGGAGGGAGACCCAGTACTTC. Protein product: CASRHTGTSGGRRETQYF. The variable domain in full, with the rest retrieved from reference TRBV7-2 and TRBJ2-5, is GAGVSQSPSNKVTEKGKDVELRCDPISGHTALYWYRQSLGQGLEFLIYFQGNSAPDKSGLPSDRFSAERTGGSVSTLTIQRTQQEDSAVYLCASRHTGTSGGRRETQYFGPGTRLLVL.

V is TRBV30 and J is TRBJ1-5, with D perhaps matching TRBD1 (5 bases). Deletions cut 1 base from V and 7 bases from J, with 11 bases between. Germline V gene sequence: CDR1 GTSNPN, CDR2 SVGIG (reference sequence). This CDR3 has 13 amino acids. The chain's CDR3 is CAWSGGGGQPQHF. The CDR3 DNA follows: TGTGCCTGGAGTGGAGGCGGGGGACAGCCCCAGCATTTT.